This T cell receptor beta chain was captured by sequencing in a study of blood T cell repertoires in COVID-19. Sequencing was performed with immunoSEQ multiplex PCR; in TCRdb, only in-frame clones are kept and a portion is missing. The repertoire holds 200,000 to 250,000 clones, with 85% as singletons. Sequencing used peripheral blood. The receptor was isolated from a woman in her 70s with COVID-19, enrolled during active disease.

The chain's CDR3 is CASRSDRGRSYGYTF. The CDR3 DNA is TGTGCCAGTAGATCGGACAGGGGGCGCAGCTATGGCTACACCTTC. This chain links TRBV19 with TRBJ1-2; 11 nucleotides align to TRBD1. Germline CDR1 is LNHDA and CDR2 is SQIVND (reference sequence). Trimming at V came to 6 bases and at J to 4 bases, leaving 7 bases not matched to a gene. The CDR3 covers 15 residues.